The sample holds one count of the clone carrying this T cell receptor (beta chain). Its target is not known. This sample is part of a study of memory CD4+ T cells and cytomegalovirus serostatus. Overall study: Of the healthy Belgian adults, several were CMV seropositive and 24 seronegative. General study results and limits: Of 164 reported CMV TCRbeta sequences, around 62 were found in memory CD4+ repertoires.

The sort gate was single viable CD3+CD4+CD8-CD45RO+ cells for memory CD4+ T cells. This table comes from immunoSEQ multiplex PCR, and its TCRdb copy is limited to in-frame clones, with some not included. This repertoire shows roughly 50,000 clones, roughly 84% found once; its top ten account for 0.5%. Germline lookup yields CDR1 SGHTA and CDR2 FQGNSA. The CDR3 is made up of 14 amino acids. Trimming pared 5 bases from V and 0 bases from J, leaving 9 bases between. The V and J genes are TRBV7-2 and TRBJ2-3; D gene ambiguous. Sequencing used memory CD4+ T cells from blood. The receptor was derived from an adult in good health and CMV-seronegative. Some clones in this sample may be carry-over from other donors' samples. The CDR3 reads CASSPRASTDTQYF. Here the CDR3 DNA reads TGTGCCAGCAGCCCTAGGGCTAGCACAGATACGCAGTATTTT. The whole variable domain, remainder taken from reference TRBV7-2 and TRBJ2-3, is GAGVSQSPSNKVTEKGKDVELRCDPISGHTALYWYRQSLGQGLEFLIYFQGNSAPDKSGLPSDRFSAERTGGSVSTLTIQRTQQEDSAVYLCASSPRASTDTQYFGPGTRLTVL.